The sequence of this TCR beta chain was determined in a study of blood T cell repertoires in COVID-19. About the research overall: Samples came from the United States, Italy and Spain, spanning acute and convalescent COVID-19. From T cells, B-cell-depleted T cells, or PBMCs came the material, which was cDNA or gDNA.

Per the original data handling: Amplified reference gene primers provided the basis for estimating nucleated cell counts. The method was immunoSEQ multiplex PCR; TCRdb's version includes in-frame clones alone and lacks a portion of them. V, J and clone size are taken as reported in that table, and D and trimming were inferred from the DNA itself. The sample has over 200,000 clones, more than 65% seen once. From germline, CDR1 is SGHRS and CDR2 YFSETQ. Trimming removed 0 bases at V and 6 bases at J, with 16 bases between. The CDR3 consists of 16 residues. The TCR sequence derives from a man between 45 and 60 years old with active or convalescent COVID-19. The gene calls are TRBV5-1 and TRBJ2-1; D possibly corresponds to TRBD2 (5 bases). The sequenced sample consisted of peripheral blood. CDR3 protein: CASSLDGDNSVNEQFF. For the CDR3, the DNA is TGCGCCAGCAGCTTGGACGGGGATAATAGTGTCAATGAGCAGTTCTTC.